This TCR beta chain was sequenced during a study of cytomegalovirus exposure and HLA in healthy donors. Trimming removed 6 bases at V and 3 bases at J, with 3 bases between. CDR1 and CDR2 from the germline V gene are MDHEN and SYDVKM. This CDR3 is 11 amino acids long. The study's findings and limits: The study recorded over 150 TCR beta chains that were cytomegalovirus-associated.

This clone appeared a few times. The antigen remains undetermined. The PCR contained 60 Vbeta and 13 Jbeta primers. Original analysis: An analysis performed later counted 60 million to 90 million unique TCR beta chains (around 10 million of them shared). TCRdb's copy holds only in-frame clones and misses some; the assay was immunoSEQ multiplex PCR. V, J and clone size were drawn from that table, and D and trimming were deduced from the DNA. This sample has around 150,000 clones; approximately 76% occur once, and the top ten carry more than 1.2%. Sequencing was performed on PBMCs. This chain joins TRBV28 and TRBJ2-1; unclear D gene. This receptor was taken from a man between 60 and 70 years old in good health and CMV-seronegative. The CDR3, as DNA: TGTGCCAGCAGGAGCTACAATGAGCAGTTCTTC. Translation gives CASRSYNEQFF.